This T cell receptor beta chain originates from a study of Ad26.COV2.S vaccination and SARS-CoV-2 variants. Study summary: Donor had been placed in the Ad26.COV2.S arm of the COV1001 trial.

Between the trimmed V and J ends, which lost 7 bases and 0 bases, there was a span of 8 bases. CDR1 and CDR2 (germline): LNHDA, SQIVND (reference sequence). This CDR3 is 13 amino acids long. The table came from immunoSEQ multiplex PCR; TCRdb's copy has only in-frame clones and leaves some out. The table records about 320,000 clones, 70% to 90% of them present only once. The treatment: around 19 received Ad26.COV2.S at low or high dose, single or two shots; 5 received placebo; per-sample allocation not given. Collection of samples fell on day 63 after the first vaccine or placebo injection. The sample consisted of peripheral blood, taken in a trial of Ad26.COV2.S vaccine versus placebo. This chain links TRBV19 with TRBJ2-3, with D hard to call. This receptor was taken from a person aged 18-65 years who received the Ad26.COV2.S COVID-19 vaccine or a placebo. CDR3 DNA sequence: TGTGCCAGTACCACCGGTAGCACAGATACGCAGTATTTT. Protein sequence: CASTTGSTDTQYF.